This T cell receptor (beta chain) was retrieved from a study of vaccination and CD4 T cells after COVID-19. Across the study: Convalescent patients gave post-COVID blood a median approximately 100 days post-diagnosis, range 35 to 161.

The treatment is: roughly ten-day PBMC culture with coronavirus spike peptide pools or control peptides (ViraFEST assay). IL-2 (about 9.3 IU/ml) and peptide pools (roughly 10 ug/ml) were added to cultures of approximately 2.2 million PBMCs per well. It was on days 3 and 7 that half the medium was replaced with fresh IL-2 medium. This CDR3 spans 13 amino acids. Germline CDR1 is DFQATT and CDR2 is SNEGSKA (reference sequence). The V end was cut by 3 bases, the J end by 3 bases, with 9 bases between. Regarding this clonotype: Its antigen is undetermined.

CD4+ T cells that had been cultured provided DNA sequenced with the Oncomine TCR Beta short-read assay. The authors extracted genomic DNA from cultured CD4+ T cells. MiXCR, run by TCRdb on the PCR reads, gives a single entry per CDR3 protein. Of thousands of distinct CDR3 sequences detected, 66% appear once; the ten largest clones hold about 20%. The chain couples TRBV20-1 to TRBJ1-5, with D hard to call. Source material: CD4+ T cells from blood, cultured in vitro. This clonotype was obtained from a human donor who had recovered from COVID-19. DNA of the CDR3: TGCAGTGCTAGGGGCGGGTACAATCAGCCCCAGCATTTT. Encoded protein: CSARGGYNQPQHF.